This passage covers 17 T cell receptor beta chains from one sample sequenced in a study of cytomegalovirus exposure and HLA in healthy donors. Both 60 Vbeta primers and 13 Jbeta primers went into the PCR. Sequencing used immunoSEQ multiplex PCR; TCRdb keeps in-frame clones, though not all of them. The repertoire shows over 100,000 clones; the top ten hold 1.5% to 2%. Sequenced material: PBMCs. The source of these receptors is a man younger than 30 in good health and CMV-seronegative.

CDR3 protein: CASSVSSNQPQHF. CDR3 nucleotide sequence: TGTGCCAGCAGCGTATCGAGCAATCAGCCCCAGCATTTT. V usage is TRBV9 and J usage is TRBJ1-5, with D uncertain. The CDR3 extends over 13 amino acids. Germline CDR1 SGDLS, CDR2 YYNGEE. V was shortened by 1 base and J by 1 base, with 3 bases between the two germline ends.

The chain links TRBV6-5 to TRBJ1-2; the D gene is possibly TRBD1 (5 bases). This CDR3 has 14 amino acids. Germline lookup yields CDR1 MNHEY and CDR2 SVGAGI. The V and J ends lost 2 bases and 2 bases respectively, with 9 bases between them. The CDR3 coding sequence is TGTGCCAGCAGTTACGGGGCGGAAAACTATGGCTACACCTTC. Translation gives CASSYGAENYGYTF.

The chain links TRBV4-1 to TRBJ1-1; perhaps TRBD1 as D (6 bases). Germline CDR1 MGHRA, CDR2 YSYEKL. Trimming removed 0 bases at V and 0 bases at J, with 17 bases between. The CDR3 is made up of 18 amino acids. This CDR3 is CASSQEGGGFIMNTEAFF. Written as DNA, the CDR3 is TGCGCCAGCAGCCAAGAGGGGGGGGGCTTTATTATGAACACTGAAGCTTTCTTT.

The genes are TRBV7-2 and TRBJ1-4; possible D gene TRBD1, 5 bases. Germline V gene lookup returns CDR1 SGHTA and CDR2 FQGNSA. V was trimmed by 2 bases and J by 7 bases, leaving 14 bases between them. The CDR3 has 15 residues. This CDR3 reads CASSLLFGTGEKLFF. CDR3 nucleotides: TGTGCCAGCAGCTTATTATTCGGGACTGGTGAAAAACTGTTTTTT.

This sequence joins TRBV5-6 and TRBJ1-1; TRBD1 agrees at 9 bases. With V trimmed by 4 bases and J by 4 bases, 14 bases remained unmatched. The CDR3 covers 17 residues. Looked up from germline, CDR1 is SGHDT and CDR2 is YYEEEE. CDR3 amino acids: CASSPPGQGGVSTEAFF. CDR3 DNA: TGTGCCAGCAGCCCCCCGGGACAGGGTGGGGTGAGCACTGAAGCTTTCTTT.

Worth noting for this clone: The identical CDR3 is also encoded by other nucleotide sequences in the sample. V usage is TRBV7-3 and J usage is TRBJ1-2; TRBD1 matches at 7 bases. The CDR3 length is 13 residues. Germline assignment: CDR1 SGHTA and CDR2 FQGTGA. Trimming at V came to 2 bases and at J to 3 bases, leaving 0 bases not matched to a gene. CDR3 amino acids: CASSLGQDYGYTF. CDR3 bases: TGTGCCAGCAGCTTAGGACAGGACTATGGCTACACCTTC.

The chain links TRBV5-3 to TRBJ1-5; unclear D gene. TRBV5-3 belongs to the ORF category, with a function that is uncertain. V was cut by 1 base and J by 1 base, with 9 bases left in between. This CDR3 spans 15 amino acids. The CDR3 is CARSLKGGSNQPQHF. The CDR3 DNA is TGTGCCAGAAGCTTGAAGGGCGGGAGCAATCAGCCCCAGCATTTT.

The chain uses TRBV10-3 and TRBJ1-2; 7 bases fit TRBD1. V shed 6 bases and J 2 bases; nucleotides not matched to a gene: 6. The germline CDR1 and CDR2 sequences are ENHRY and SYGVKD. This CDR3 has 14 amino acids. The CDR3 DNA sequence: TGTGCCATCAGAGTCGAGACAGGGAACTATGGCTACACCTTC. Protein product: CAIRVETGNYGYTF.

This chain links TRBV27 with TRBJ1-3; a possible D gene is TRBD1 (5 bases). Deletions cut 2 bases from V and 0 bases from J, with 8 bases between. The CDR3 runs to 15 residues. From germline, CDR1 is MNHEY and CDR2 SMNVEV (reference sequence). The CDR3 nucleotides are TGTGCCAGCAGTTTAATCGGGGGCTCTGGAAACACCATATATTTT. Protein product: CASSLIGGSGNTIYF.

The V call is TRBV5-8, the J call TRBJ1-2; D unclear. CDR3 length equals 13 residues. V gave up 2 bases and J gave up 2 bases, with 7 bases separating them. From germline, CDR1 is SGHTS and CDR2 YDEGEE. The CDR3 is CASSFERNYGYTF. The CDR3 region has the DNA TGTGCCAGCAGCTTCGAACGGAACTATGGCTACACCTTC.

The gene calls are TRBV6-5 and TRBJ1-2; a possible D gene is TRBD1 (6 bases). Trimming left V 6 bases short and J 2 bases short, with 10 bases between. CDR3 size: 13 residues. Germline V gives CDR1 MNHEY, CDR2 SVGAGI. In DNA form, the CDR3 reads TGTGCCAGCAGGGCAGGGGACAACTATGGCTACACCTTC. Its protein product is CASRAGDNYGYTF.

J is TRBJ2-7 and V is TRBV7-9; tentative D call: TRBD2 (5 bases). Trimming left V 1 base short and J 7 bases short, with 14 bases between. The CDR3 extends over 14 amino acids. CDR1 and CDR2 from the germline V gene are SEHNR and FQNEAQ (reference sequence). DNA for the CDR3: TGTGCCAGCAGCTTAGGAGGCAGGACGGGGGAGCAGTACTTC. This encodes CASSLGGRTGEQYF.

This chain connects TRBV10-3 to TRBJ1-6, with 12 bases identical to TRBD1. From germline, CDR1 is ENHRY and CDR2 SYGVKD. V shed 10 bases and J 4 bases; nucleotides not matched to a gene: 5. The CDR3 loop spans 15 amino acids. CDR3 amino acids: CASGTGGEYNSPLHF. CDR3 sequence (DNA): TGTGCCAGCGGGACAGGGGGCGAGTATAATTCACCCCTCCACTTT.

This rearrangement joins TRBV30 to TRBJ2-5; 10 positions match TRBD2. V lost 1 base, J lost 4 bases, and 3 bases stayed unmatched. The CDR3 runs 14 residues. Germline CDR1 reads GTSNPN; CDR2 reads SVGIG (reference sequence). The CDR3 loop is CAWSASGGRETQYF. The CDR3 DNA follows: TGTGCCTGGAGTGCTAGCGGGGGTAGAGAGACCCAGTACTTC.

This chain links TRBV28 with TRBJ2-5; maybe TRBD1 (6 bases). In germline, CDR1 is MDHEN, CDR2 SYDVKM. Trimming cost V 4 bases and J 4 bases, with 16 bases left between them. The CDR3 runs 15 residues. For the CDR3, the DNA is TGTGCCAGCAGTTCGTCCGGGACACCAATAGAGACCCAGTACTTC. Translating it yields CASSSSGTPIETQYF.

This chain joins TRBV10-3 and TRBJ1-1, with D perhaps matching TRBD1 (5 bases). V dropped 4 bases and J dropped 4 bases, with 10 bases sitting between them. The CDR3 is 13 residues long. The V gene's germline CDR1 is ENHRY and CDR2 SYGVKD. Here the CDR3 reads CAISGGGGTEAFF. CDR3 nucleotides: TGTGCCATCAGTGGCGGGGGGGGCACTGAAGCTTTCTTT.

The V and J genes are TRBV18 and TRBJ1-2; D may be TRBD1 (5 bases). Germline V gene lookup returns CDR1 KGHSH and CDR2 LQKENI. The CDR3 contains 12 residues. Trimming shortened V by 6 bases and J by 8 bases, and 13 bases separated the two germline ends. The CDR3 region is CASSLETDGYTF. CDR3 coding DNA: TGTGCCAGCTCCCTAGAGACAGACGGCTACACCTTC.